A selection of T cell receptor beta chains follows, all from one sample in a study of cytomegalovirus exposure and HLA in healthy donors. The assay was immunoSEQ multiplex PCR, and TCRdb's table has in-frame clones only and misses some. The sample records under 200,000 clones, around four fifths being singletons. The sample taken for sequencing was PBMCs. Receptors were obtained from a young man in good health and CMV-seronegative. The CDR3 runs from the conserved cysteine through the conserved F or W. Fields, in order: J gene, clone size, D gene, V gene, CDR3 protein, CDR3 DNA. A D gene is named only where the DNA matches it firmly. A row's size may be missing; if present it is once, few, many or a size class.

j_gene: TRBJ2-7; abundance: NA; d_gene: TRBD2; v_gene: TRBV30; CDR3aa: CAWSGRRGVYEQYF; CDR3nt: TGTGCCTGGAGTGGCCGGCGGGGGGTATACGAGCAGTACTTC
j_gene: TRBJ2-1; abundance: NA; d_gene: NA; v_gene: TRBV11-1; CDR3aa: CASSLRGRAWHEQFF; CDR3nt: TGTGCCAGCAGCCTAAGGGGGAGGGCGTGGCATGAGCAGTTCTTC
j_gene: TRBJ2-1; abundance: once; d_gene: TRBD1; v_gene: TRBV7-6; CDR3aa: CASSLDPRDRGAQHFNEQFF; CDR3nt: TGTGCCAGCAGCCTCGACCCGCGGGACAGGGGAGCGCAACATTTCAATGAGCAGTTCTTC
j_gene: TRBJ2-1; abundance: NA; d_gene: TRBD1; v_gene: TRBV5-1; CDR3aa: CASSLVQGAIYEQFF; CDR3nt: TGCGCCAGCAGCTTGGTACAGGGGGCAATCTATGAGCAGTTCTTC
j_gene: TRBJ2-7; abundance: NA; d_gene: NA; v_gene: TRBV27; CDR3aa: CASSPEAIALSSYEQYF; CDR3nt: TGTGCCAGCAGTCCCGAGGCGATAGCGCTAAGCTCCTACGAGCAGTACTTC
j_gene: TRBJ2-5; abundance: NA; d_gene: TRBD2; v_gene: TRBV30; CDR3aa: CAWSVLAGEQTQYF; CDR3nt: TGTGCCTGGAGTGTACTAGCGGGGGAGCAGACCCAGTACTTC
j_gene: TRBJ1-1; abundance: NA; d_gene: TRBD1; v_gene: TRBV30; CDR3aa: CAWDQGQGAFTEAFF; CDR3nt: TGTGCCTGGGATCAGGGACAGGGGGCCTTCACTGAAGCTTTCTTT
j_gene: TRBJ2-3; abundance: NA; d_gene: NA; v_gene: TRBV7-3; CDR3aa: CASSPLRAGLTDTQYF; CDR3nt: TGTGCCAGCAGCCCCCTTAGGGCGGGCCTCACAGATACGCAGTATTTT
j_gene: TRBJ2-5; abundance: NA; d_gene: NA; v_gene: TRBV4-1; CDR3aa: CASSQDALGPQETQYF; CDR3nt: TGCGCCAGCAGCCAAGATGCGCTCGGTCCCCAAGAGACCCAGTACTTC
j_gene: TRBJ2-5; abundance: NA; d_gene: NA; v_gene: TRBV5-1; CDR3aa: CASSYREETQYF; CDR3nt: TGCGCCAGCAGCTACAGGGAAGAGACCCAGTACTTC
j_gene: TRBJ2-3; abundance: NA; d_gene: NA; v_gene: TRBV29-1; CDR3aa: CSVDVDSRPGDTQYF; CDR3nt: TGCAGCGTTGACGTGGACTCTCGTCCTGGAGATACGCAGTATTTT
j_gene: TRBJ2-2; abundance: NA; d_gene: TRBD1; v_gene: TRBV18; CDR3aa: CASSPRDRNTGELFF; CDR3nt: TGTGCCAGCTCACCACGGGACAGAAACACCGGGGAGCTGTTTTTT
j_gene: TRBJ1-1; abundance: once; d_gene: NA; v_gene: TRBV5-1; CDR3aa: CASSYSGTRNTEAFF; CDR3nt: TGCGCCAGCAGCTATTCCGGGACACGGAACACTGAAGCTTTCTTT
j_gene: TRBJ1-3; abundance: NA; d_gene: TRBD1; v_gene: TRBV5-1; CDR3aa: CASSSGQGRENTIYF; CDR3nt: TGCGCCAGCAGCTCCGGACAGGGACGGGAAAACACCATATATTTT
j_gene: TRBJ2-7; abundance: NA; d_gene: TRBD1; v_gene: TRBV27; CDR3aa: CASRPLLGGQGRPEQYF; CDR3nt: TGTGCCAGCAGACCTCTTTTGGGAGGACAGGGGAGGCCCGAGCAGTACTTC
j_gene: TRBJ1-5; abundance: once; d_gene: NA; v_gene: TRBV7-2; CDR3aa: CASSYVRGSNQPQHF; CDR3nt: TGTGCCAGCAGCTACGTCCGGGGTAGCAATCAGCCCCAGCATTTT
j_gene: TRBJ2-3; abundance: once; d_gene: NA; v_gene: TRBV7-9; CDR3aa: CASSLGQSSTDTQYF; CDR3nt: TGTGCCAGCAGCTTAGGGCAGTCTAGCACAGATACGCAGTATTTT
j_gene: TRBJ1-2; abundance: few; d_gene: TRBD1; v_gene: TRBV9; CDR3aa: CASSGGTANYGYTF; CDR3nt: TGTGCCAGCAGCGGCGGGACAGCCAACTATGGCTACACCTTC
j_gene: TRBJ2-1; abundance: NA; d_gene: TRBD1; v_gene: TRBV28; CDR3aa: CASSLYRGLSYNEQFF; CDR3nt: TGTGCCAGCAGCCTCTACAGGGGGCTATCCTACAATGAGCAGTTCTTC
j_gene: TRBJ1-4; abundance: few; d_gene: TRBD1; v_gene: TRBV6-5; CDR3aa: CASSGTGNEKLFF; CDR3nt: TGTGCCAGCAGTGGGACAGGGAATGAAAAACTGTTTTTT
j_gene: TRBJ2-7; abundance: NA; d_gene: NA; v_gene: TRBV28; CDR3aa: CASSLVVAGRYEQYF; CDR3nt: TGTGCCAGCAGTTTGGTCGTCGCAGGGCGCTACGAGCAGTACTTC
j_gene: TRBJ2-2; abundance: NA; d_gene: TRBD2; v_gene: TRBV4-1; CDR3aa: CASSPSSSSGGLRNTGELFF; CDR3nt: TGCGCCAGCAGCCCCTCCTCATCTAGCGGGGGGCTGAGGAACACCGGGGAGCTGTTTTTT
j_gene: TRBJ2-1; abundance: NA; d_gene: TRBD2; v_gene: TRBV28; CDR3aa: CATLLLAGGHEQFF; CDR3nt: TGTGCCACCCTCCTCCTAGCGGGGGGGCATGAGCAGTTCTTC
j_gene: TRBJ2-4; abundance: NA; d_gene: NA; v_gene: TRBV10-1; CDR3aa: CASSDSLAKNIQYF; CDR3nt: TGCGCCAGCAGTGACAGTCTAGCCAAAAACATTCAGTACTTC
j_gene: TRBJ1-4; abundance: NA; d_gene: NA; v_gene: TRBV5-8; CDR3aa: CASSSGERREKLFF; CDR3nt: TGTGCCAGCAGCTCGGGGGAAAGGCGAGAAAAACTGTTTTTT
j_gene: TRBJ2-3; abundance: NA; d_gene: TRBD1; v_gene: TRBV4-3; CDR3aa: CASSQDHGLTGADTQYF; CDR3nt: TGCGCCAGCAGCCAAGATCACGGGTTAACAGGGGCAGATACGCAGTATTTT
j_gene: TRBJ2-1; abundance: NA; d_gene: NA; v_gene: TRBV4-3; CDR3aa: CASSQDLHNEQFF; CDR3nt: TGCGCCAGCAGCCAAGATCTACACAATGAGCAGTTCTTC
j_gene: TRBJ1-5; abundance: NA; d_gene: NA; v_gene: TRBV7-2; CDR3aa: CASRKSNSNQPQHF; CDR3nt: TGTGCCAGCAGAAAGAGCAATAGCAATCAGCCCCAGCATTTT
j_gene: TRBJ1-2; abundance: NA; d_gene: TRBD1; v_gene: TRBV11-2; CDR3aa: CASSLDRRSSGYTF; CDR3nt: TGTGCCAGCAGCCTGGACAGGAGGTCTAGTGGCTACACCTTC
j_gene: TRBJ2-1; abundance: NA; d_gene: NA; v_gene: TRBV7-9; CDR3aa: CASSPSLQQDEQFF; CDR3nt: TGTGCCAGCAGCCCATCCCTCCAGCAGGATGAGCAGTTCTTC
j_gene: TRBJ1-6; abundance: NA; d_gene: NA; v_gene: TRBV10-1; CDR3aa: CASSDEGLNSPLHF; CDR3nt: TGCGCCAGCAGTGACGAGGGTTTGAATTCACCCCTCCACTTT
j_gene: TRBJ2-7; abundance: once; d_gene: TRBD1; v_gene: TRBV6-5; CDR3aa: CASSYSFGTGPEQYF; CDR3nt: TGTGCCAGCAGTTACTCGTTTGGGACAGGGCCCGAGCAGTACTTC
j_gene: TRBJ2-7; abundance: once; d_gene: TRBD1; v_gene: TRBV28; CDR3aa: CASWTGRYEQYF; CDR3nt: TGTGCCAGTTGGACAGGGCGCTACGAGCAGTACTTC
j_gene: TRBJ2-1; abundance: NA; d_gene: TRBD2; v_gene: TRBV4-1; CDR3aa: CASKGGLAGGNEQFF; CDR3nt: TGCGCCAGCAAGGGGGGACTAGCGGGAGGGAATGAGCAGTTCTTC
j_gene: TRBJ2-5; abundance: NA; d_gene: NA; v_gene: TRBV20-1; CDR3aa: CSARDKETQYF; CDR3nt: TGCAGTGCTAGAGATAAAGAGACCCAGTACTTC
j_gene: TRBJ2-7; abundance: few; d_gene: NA; v_gene: TRBV19; CDR3aa: CASSLRAGEQYF; CDR3nt: TGTGCCAGTAGCCTCAGGGCCGGGGAGCAGTACTTC
j_gene: TRBJ2-1; abundance: NA; d_gene: TRBD2; v_gene: TRBV5-4; CDR3aa: CASSPRQYLAAYNEQFF; CDR3nt: TGTGCCAGCAGCCCCCGACAGTACCTAGCGGCTTACAATGAGCAGTTCTTC
j_gene: TRBJ1-5; abundance: NA; d_gene: NA; v_gene: TRBV9; CDR3aa: CASSPYGGGQPQHF; CDR3nt: TGTGCCAGCAGCCCTTATGGGGGCGGGCAGCCCCAGCATTTT
j_gene: TRBJ1-5; abundance: NA; d_gene: NA; v_gene: TRBV5-8; CDR3aa: CASSLSGRERQPQHF; CDR3nt: TGTGCCAGCAGCTTATCTGGGCGGGAACGGCAGCCCCAGCATTTT
j_gene: TRBJ1-2; abundance: NA; d_gene: NA; v_gene: TRBV14; CDR3aa: CASSPKHSYYGYTF; CDR3nt: TGTGCCAGCAGCCCGAAGCATAGTTACTATGGCTACACCTTC
j_gene: TRBJ2-5; abundance: NA; d_gene: TRBD1; v_gene: TRBV28; CDR3aa: CASRRGTEGERETQYF; CDR3nt: TGTGCCAGCCGCAGGGGGACAGAGGGGGAGCGGGAGACCCAGTACTTC
j_gene: TRBJ2-1; abundance: NA; d_gene: TRBD2; v_gene: TRBV30; CDR3aa: CAWEEGRAGREQFF; CDR3nt: TGTGCCTGGGAGGAAGGGAGGGCGGGTCGTGAGCAGTTCTTC
j_gene: TRBJ1-1; abundance: NA; d_gene: NA; v_gene: TRBV7-6; CDR3aa: CASSPGASSEAFF; CDR3nt: TGTGCCAGCAGTCCTGGGGCAAGCTCTGAAGCTTTCTTT
j_gene: TRBJ1-1; abundance: NA; d_gene: NA; v_gene: TRBV6-5; CDR3aa: CASSYQVNTEAFF; CDR3nt: TGTGCCAGCAGTTATCAGGTGAACACTGAAGCTTTCTTT
j_gene: TRBJ2-7; abundance: NA; d_gene: NA; v_gene: TRBV6-5; CDR3aa: CASSYSRNRYEQYF; CDR3nt: TGTGCCAGCAGTTACTCGCGCAACAGATACGAGCAGTACTTC
j_gene: TRBJ1-4; abundance: few; d_gene: TRBD1; v_gene: TRBV11-2; CDR3aa: CASSLDTGVNEKLFF; CDR3nt: TGTGCCAGCAGCTTAGATACAGGGGTAAATGAAAAACTGTTTTTT
j_gene: TRBJ1-1; abundance: NA; d_gene: TRBD1; v_gene: TRBV5-6; CDR3aa: CASGVRGQGWGTEAFF; CDR3nt: TGTGCCAGCGGCGTTCGGGGACAGGGGTGGGGCACTGAAGCTTTCTTT
j_gene: TRBJ1-1; abundance: NA; d_gene: NA; v_gene: TRBV18; CDR3aa: CASSPLQDTEAFF; CDR3nt: TGTGCCAGCTCACCACTGCAGGACACTGAAGCTTTCTTT
j_gene: TRBJ2-2; abundance: NA; d_gene: TRBD1; v_gene: TRBV11-2; CDR3aa: CASSLGQGVNTGELFF; CDR3nt: TGTGCCAGCAGCCTAGGACAGGGGGTGAACACCGGGGAGCTGTTTTTT